One sample yielded the 30 T cell receptor beta chains listed below, sequenced in a study of blood T cell repertoires in COVID-19. Generated by immunoSEQ multiplex PCR, the TCRdb table keeps only in-frame clones and is missing some. The sample carries around 480,000 clones, roughly 87% recorded once. Sequencing input: PBMCs or T cells enriched from blood (not recorded which). These receptors all come from a woman aged 18-29 years who had recovered from COVID-19.

V is TRBV10-2 and J is TRBJ1-4, with D tentatively TRBD1 (6 bases). CDR3 size: 16 residues. In germline, CDR1 is WSHSY, CDR2 SAAADI. Trimming shortened V by 0 bases and J by 5 bases, and 13 bases separated the two germline ends. The CDR3 DNA follows: TGCGCCAGCAGTGAGTCGGGCAGGGGCGGAAATGAAAAACTGTTTTTT. Protein product: CASSESGRGGNEKLFF.

This clone has just one count. The chain employs TRBV12-5 and TRBJ1-4, with D perhaps TRBD1 (6 bases). Germline-derived CDR1 and CDR2 are LGHNT and FRNRAP. The CDR3 extends over 16 amino acids. V lost 1 base and J lost 5, with 14 bases in between. CDR3 in amino acids: CASGLADSGRNEKLFF. The DNA of the CDR3 is TGTGCTAGTGGTTTGGCGGACAGCGGACGGAATGAAAAACTGTTTTTT.

The chain joins TRBV10-1 to TRBJ1-1, with D unresolved. The germline V gene encodes CDR1 WNHNN and CDR2 SYGVQD (reference sequence). This CDR3 comprises 13 residues. Trimming took off 5 bases at V and 3 bases at J, with 10 bases between the two ends. The CDR3 DNA sequence: TGCGCCAGCAGTAGGACGGAGGACACTGAAGCTTTCTTT. It translates to CASSRTEDTEAFF.

V is TRBV2 and J is TRBJ1-1; 7 nucleotides line up with TRBD1. V was clipped by 5 bases and J by 0 bases; unmatched bases: 6. This CDR3 has 15 residues. CDR1 is SNHLY, CDR2 FYNNEI, per germline. CDR3 region: CASSYGTVMNTEAFF. DNA for the CDR3: TGTGCCAGCAGTTACGGGACAGTCATGAACACTGAAGCTTTCTTT.

The chain employs TRBV9 and TRBJ2-7; D might be TRBD1 (6 bases). The germline V gene has CDR1 SGDLS and CDR2 YYNGEE. Trimming took 4 bases from V and 3 from J, leaving 14 bases between them. This CDR3 spans 14 amino acids. The CDR3 DNA follows: TGTGCCAGCAGCCCCGGATCAGGGGTCTACGAGCAGTACTTC. Its protein is CASSPGSGVYEQYF.

This clone turned up a few times. The chain combines TRBV30 with TRBJ1-2, with a tentative D call TRBD1 (5 bases). Per germline, CDR1 GTSNPN and CDR2 SVGIG (reference sequence). The ends were cut back, 0 bases at V and 8 bases at J, with 13 bases in the middle. This CDR3 spans 13 amino acids. The CDR3 sequence is CAWSVKGDEGYTF. The DNA for the CDR3 is TGTGCCTGGAGTGTAAAAGGGGATGAGGGCTACACCTTC.

This sequence joins TRBV7-2 and TRBJ2-7, with D maybe TRBD2 (5 bases). The ends were cut back, 1 base at V and 7 bases at J, with 23 bases in the middle. The germline CDR1 and CDR2 sequences are SGHTA and FQGNSA. The CDR3 consists of 17 residues. In DNA form, the CDR3 reads TGTGCCAGCAGCTTAGGAGGTCCGAGGGCCCCCCTGGGGGAGCAGTACTTC. It yields the protein CASSLGGPRAPLGEQYF.

The gene calls are TRBV7-8 and TRBJ2-2, with D tentatively TRBD2 (5 bases). This CDR3 has 19 residues. With 0 bases removed from V and 4 bases from J, the gap between germline ends came to 21 bases. Per the germline V gene, CDR1 is SGHVS and CDR2 is FQNEAQ. This CDR3 is CASSLARRTAPEGTGELFF. DNA for the CDR3: TGTGCCAGCAGCTTAGCTCGAAGGACCGCCCCTGAGGGCACCGGGGAGCTGTTTTTT. The entire variable domain, with the rest obtained from reference TRBV7-8 and TRBJ2-2, is as follows: GAGVSQSPRYKVAKRGQDVALRCDPISGHVSLFWYQQALGQGPEFLTYFQNEAQLDKSGLPSDRFFAERPEGSVSTLKIQRTQQEDSAVYLCASSLARRTAPEGTGELFFGEGSRLTVL.

CDR3 sequence: CASSQVPHSGFTDGYTF. Written as DNA, the CDR3 is TGTGCCAGCAGCCAAGTCCCTCATAGCGGATTCACGGATGGCTACACCTTC. The chain links TRBV4-2 to TRBJ1-2; D uncertain. Germline assignment: CDR1 LGHNA and CDR2 YNFKEQ. The CDR3 runs 17 residues. V was trimmed by 1 base and J by 6 bases, leaving 21 bases between them.

The chain joins TRBV11-2 to TRBJ1-1; D perhaps matches TRBD1 (6 bases). Germline CDR1 reads SGHAT; CDR2 reads FQNNGV. The CDR3 length is 15 residues. Trimming cost V 5 bases and J 4 bases, with 17 bases left between them. CDR3 amino acids: CASSPYRDRGTEAFF. In nucleotides, the CDR3 is TGTGCCAGCAGCCCCTACAGGGATAGGGGCACTGAAGCTTTCTTT.

The gene calls are TRBV5-1 and TRBJ2-4, with TRBD2 as a possible D gene (6 bases). The V gene lost 1 base and the J gene lost 10 bases, with 9 bases spanning the gap. The germline V gene encodes CDR1 SGHRS and CDR2 YFSETQ. This CDR3 is built from 12 residues. The CDR3, as DNA: TGCGCCAGCAGCTTGACGGGGGAGATTCAGTACTTC. This sequence encodes CASSLTGEIQYF.

This clone was seen just once. The rearrangement uses TRBV5-6 and TRBJ1-1; 7 bases match TRBD1. Per the germline V gene, CDR1 is SGHDT and CDR2 is YYEEEE. Trimming at V came to 6 bases and at J to 8 bases, leaving 19 bases not matched to a gene. The CDR3 covers 16 residues. Here the CDR3 DNA reads TGTGCCAGCAACTCTCTACAATACCGGGACAGAGGGGAAGCTTTCTTT. It translates to CASNSLQYRDRGEAFF.

The rearrangement joins TRBV29-1 to TRBJ1-1; tentatively, D is TRBD1 (6 bases). Between the trimmed V and J ends, which lost 4 bases and 7 bases, there was a span of 16 bases. In germline, CDR1 is SQVTM, CDR2 ANQGSEA. The CDR3 runs to 13 residues. The CDR3 spells CSVGSWQGLEAFF. CDR3 DNA: TGCAGCGTTGGAAGTTGGCAGGGGCTTGAAGCTTTCTTT.

The V and J genes are TRBV6-4 and TRBJ1-2; possibly TRBD1 for D (6 bases). The CDR3 has 14 amino acids. The V gene's germline CDR1 is MRHNA and CDR2 SNTAGT. V lost 2 bases, J lost 4 bases, and 11 bases lay in between. The CDR3 DNA reads TGTGCCAGCAGTGACGGGGGCAGGGGCTATGGCTACACCTTC. It codes for CASSDGGRGYGYTF.

J is TRBJ2-3 and V is TRBV30, with D tentatively TRBD2 (6 bases). Germline CDR1 reads GTSNPN; CDR2 reads SVGIG (reference sequence). CDR3 length equals 11 residues. Trimming took 5 bases from V and 11 from J, leaving 14 bases between them. The chain's CDR3 is CAWERAPKQYF. As DNA, the CDR3 is TGTGCCTGGGAGCGGGCCCCAAAGCAGTATTTT. The full variable domain, with the rest looked up from reference TRBV30 and TRBJ2-3, is SQTIHQWPATLVQPVGSPLSLECTVEGTSNPNLYWYRQAAGRGLQLLFYSVGIGQISSEVPQNLSASRPQDRQFILSSKKLLLSDSGFYLCAWERAPKQYFGPGTRLTVL.

The rearrangement links TRBV27 to TRBJ1-5, with TRBD1 as a possible D gene (6 bases). V lost 6 bases, J lost 5 bases, and 23 bases lay in between. The V gene's germline CDR1 is MNHEY and CDR2 SMNVEV (reference sequence). CDR3 length equals 17 residues. The CDR3 spells CASSPDIRTAPYQPQHF. Here the CDR3 DNA reads TGTGCCAGCAGCCCGGATATTCGGACAGCCCCGTATCAGCCCCAGCATTTT.

This sequence joins TRBV11-2 and TRBJ1-2, with 9 bases aligning to TRBD1. V trimming: 7 bases; J trimming: 5 bases; junction bases outside the gene matches: 11. Per the germline V gene, CDR1 is SGHAT and CDR2 is FQNNGV. The CDR3 loop spans 15 amino acids. This chain's CDR3 is CASTRPGQGRYGYTF. DNA of the CDR3: TGTGCCAGCACCCGGCCGGGACAGGGAAGATATGGCTACACCTTC.

A word on this clone: The limits of the CDR3 on the DNA are not certain, so only TCRdb's listed CDR3 is given. The chain recombines TRBV28 with TRBJ1-2; the table's D call TRBD1 went unverified against the DNA. Inclusive of both ends, the CDR3 amounts to 15 amino acids. Germline CDR1 and CDR2: MDHEN and SYDVKM. CDR3 residues: CASSSSDSSNYGYTF.

The rearrangement joins TRBV5-5 to TRBJ1-1; D is uncertain. The CDR3 runs to 13 residues. Per germline, CDR1 SGHKS and CDR2 YYEKEE (reference sequence). V lost 0 bases and J 5 bases, leaving 8 bases between the germline ends. The CDR3 region has the DNA TGTGCCAGCAGCTTGGCCCGACAAACTGAAGCTTTCTTT. Amino acid sequence: CASSLARQTEAFF.

This clone was counted only a few times. The chain couples TRBV5-6 to TRBJ2-7, with D possibly TRBD2 on 5 matching bases. This CDR3 region has 12 residues. V lost 4 bases to trimming and J lost 2 bases, with 7 bases between them. CDR1 is SGHDT, CDR2 YYEEEE, per germline. The CDR3 nucleotides read TGTGCCAGCAGCCGGGATCCCTACGAGCAGTACTTC. Protein: CASSRDPYEQYF.

The rearrangement links TRBV29-1 to TRBJ2-1; 7 positions match TRBD2. V gave up 6 bases and J gave up 15 bases; unmatched junction bases: 8. Germline V gene sequence: CDR1 SQVTM, CDR2 ANQGSEA. CDR3 size: 10 residues. Written as DNA, the CDR3 is TGCAGCGTAACCGGGACGGGGGGGTTCTTC. Translated: CSVTGTGGFF.

V gene TRBV9 combines with J gene TRBJ2-1, with D possibly being TRBD1 (7 bases). Looked up from germline, CDR1 is SGDLS and CDR2 is YYNGEE. CDR3 size: 15 residues. Between the trimmed V and J ends, which lost 0 bases and 6 bases, there was a span of 13 bases. The CDR3 region is CASSVGGDSFNEQFF. In nucleotides, the CDR3 is TGTGCCAGCAGCGTAGGGGGGGACAGCTTCAATGAGCAGTTCTTC.

V gene TRBV6-1 combines with J gene TRBJ1-1; 7 bases map to TRBD1. Germline V gene lookup returns CDR1 MNHNS and CDR2 SASEGT. The CDR3 contains 15 residues. J gave up 1 base and V 0 bases, and 2 bases lay outside the gene matches. CDR3 amino acids: CASSEARTGNTEAFF. CDR3 bases: TGTGCCAGCAGTGAAGCGCGGACAGGGAACACTGAAGCTTTCTTT.

The table lists this clone with a count of one. This rearrangement joins TRBV10-1 to TRBJ1-4; D gene ambiguous. The V and J ends lost 5 bases and 13 bases respectively, with 14 bases between them. Germline V gene sequence: CDR1 WNHNN, CDR2 SYGVQD (reference sequence). There are 12 residues in the CDR3. The CDR3 sequence: CASSLPGIRLFF. The CDR3 nucleotides are TGCGCCAGCAGTTTACCAGGCATCCGACTGTTTTTT.

V gene TRBV5-8 combines with J gene TRBJ1-5; D not resolved. This CDR3 is 15 amino acids long. Per germline, CDR1 SGHTS and CDR2 YDEGEE. V lost 2 bases and J lost 2, with 11 bases in between. In nucleotides, the CDR3 is TGTGCCAGCAGCTTCGAGATTACTGGCAATCAGCCCCAGCATTTT. It is translated as CASSFEITGNQPQHF.

In DNA, the CDR3 is TGCGCCAGCAGCCCTAGACAGGGCCGAGACCCCCTCTCTGGAAACACCATATATTTT. The encoded protein is CASSPRQGRDPLSGNTIYF. The chain links TRBV4-1 to TRBJ1-3; TRBD1 aligns across 7 bases. The CDR3 sequence is 19 residues long. V lost 4 bases and J lost 0; bases outside the gene matches: 15. Per germline, CDR1 MGHRA and CDR2 YSYEKL.

The chain has TRBV5-5 and TRBJ1-5; 10 nucleotides line up with TRBD1. This CDR3 has 15 residues. V lost 4 bases to trimming and J lost 4 bases; unmatched junction nucleotides: 5. Germline CDR1 is SGHKS and CDR2 is YYEKEE (reference sequence). The CDR3 reads CASSGGTGVNQPQHF. As DNA, the CDR3 is TGTGCCAGCAGCGGGGGGACAGGGGTTAATCAGCCCCAGCATTTT. Using reference TRBV5-5 and TRBJ1-5 for the parts outside the CDR3, the full variable domain is DAGVTQSPTHLIKTRGQQVTLRCSPISGHKSVSWYQQVLGQGPQFIFQYYEKEERGRGNFPDRFSARQFPNYSSELNVNALLLGDSALYLCASSGGTGVNQPQHFGDGTRLSIL.

The chain carries TRBV5-8 and TRBJ2-5, with 8 bases aligning to TRBD2. The CDR3 runs to 16 residues. Germline CDR1 is SGHTS and CDR2 is YDEGEE. V lost 0 bases to trimming and J lost 2 bases; unmatched junction nucleotides: 6. This CDR3 reads CASSLGTGGPQETQYF. In DNA, the CDR3 is TGTGCCAGCAGCTTGGGTACGGGGGGGCCGCAAGAGACCCAGTACTTC.

V usage is TRBV9 and J usage is TRBJ1-1, with D possibly TRBD1 on 5 matching bases. CDR3 length: 14 residues. V lost 2 bases and J 5 bases, leaving 13 bases between the germline ends. Germline V gene data show CDR1 as SGDLS and CDR2 as YYNGEE. DNA of the CDR3: TGTGCCAGCAGCGTCTTAGCGGGGGGGACTGAAGCTTTCTTT. Translation: CASSVLAGGTEAFF. The whole variable domain, filled in from reference TRBV9 and TRBJ1-1, reads DSGVTQTPKHLITATGQRVTLRCSPRSGDLSVYWYQQSLDQGLQFLIQYYNGEERAKGNILERFSAQQFPDLHSELNLSSLELGDSALYFCASSVLAGGTEAFFGQGTRLTVV.

The V gene is TRBV11-2, the J gene TRBJ1-1; the match to TRBD1 covers 8 bases. Germline trimming cut 5 bases from V and 1 base from J; bases unmatched to any gene: 9. The CDR3 runs 16 residues. CDR1 and CDR2 from the germline V gene are SGHAT and FQNNGV. The CDR3 nucleotides are TGTGCCAGCAGCGGGCGACAGGGGTTGAGGAACACTGAAGCTTTCTTT. This codes for CASSGRQGLRNTEAFF. Together with reference TRBV11-2 and TRBJ1-1, the CDR3 gives the full variable domain: EAGVAQSPRYKIIEKRQSVAFWCNPISGHATLYWYQQILGQGPKLLIQFQNNGVVDDSQLPKDRFSAERLKGVDSTLKIQPAKLEDSAVYLCASSGRQGLRNTEAFFGQGTRLTVV.